This T cell receptor beta chain was retrieved from a study of T cell repertoires in cytomegalovirus infection. TCRdb itself ran the reads through MiXCR, one entry per CDR3 protein. This table has hundreds of thousands of distinct CDR3 sequences, roughly 30% appearing once. Germline lookup yields CDR1 SGHTA and CDR2 FQGNSA. The length of the CDR3 is 16 residues. The trim removed 3 bases at V and 8 bases at J, leaving 10 bases unmatched. There are many counts of this clonotype. Its antigen is as yet unknown. The material was cultured CD8+ T cells from PBMCs, obtained from culture after CMV antigen stimulation. V gene TRBV7-2 combines with J gene TRBJ1-4, with 9 bases fitting TRBD1. The receptor was derived from a human donor in good health (CMV status not recorded). Some clones in this sample may be carry-over from other donors' samples. The DNA for the CDR3 is TGTGCCAGCAGCTTCGGCCACCGGGACAGGGAGGAAAAACTGTTTTTT. It codes for CASSFGHRDREEKLFF.